The TCR beta chain under discussion was sequenced for a study of blood T cells in healthy people across ages. Total RNA, at least 5.5 micrograms per sample, was extracted from PBMCs. Combining a sample-barcoded 5' primer with a J-beta primer mix, a second PCR ran for about 7 to 11 cycles. TCRdb called the 5' RACE reads again in MiXCR, with one record for every CDR3 protein. The sample has 920,000 or so distinct CDR3 sequences, under 55% seen once. Sequences were obtained from blood. The receptor was isolated from a woman in her sixties in good health.

The DNA of the CDR3 is TGTGCCAGCACCGGGGCAGGATTAACGTACGAGCAGTACTTC. Its protein product is CASTGAGLTYEQYF. This chain joins TRBV25-1 and TRBJ2-7, with D perhaps TRBD1 or TRBD2 (5 bases each). Trimming took 7 bases from V and 4 from J, leaving 17 bases between them. Germline CDR1 reads MGHDK; CDR2 reads SYGVNS. The CDR3 sequence is 14 residues long.